The 20 T cell receptor beta chains listed next were all sequenced from one sample in a study of metastatic and nonmetastatic thyroid tumors. TCRdb reanalyzed the PCR reads with MiXCR. The sample lists about 13,000 clones, roughly 35% occurring once. Patients underwent thyroid surgery, and none had received any treatment before it. Sequencing input: tumor tissue. These receptor sequences come from a male donor with papillary thyroid cancer or a benign thyroid nodule (not recorded which). Some clones in this sample may be carry-over from other donors' samples.

V is TRBV5-1 and J is TRBJ2-7, with TRBD1 as a possible D gene (5 bases). CDR1 is SGHRS, CDR2 YFSETQ, per germline. Trimming cost V 0 bases and J 5 bases, with 12 bases left between them. The CDR3 is made up of 14 amino acids. For the CDR3, the DNA is TGCGCCAGCAGCTTGGAGTACAGGCCCCACGAGCAGTACTTC. Its translation is CASSLEYRPHEQYF.

The genes are TRBV2 and TRBJ1-6; no clear D gene. Germline values: CDR1 SNHLY, CDR2 FYNNEI. Trimming cost V 4 bases and J 8 bases, with 9 bases left between them. This CDR3 has 13 amino acids. CDR3 in amino acids: CASSAGGDSPLHF. The DNA for the CDR3 is TGTGCCAGCAGTGCCGGCGGAGATTCACCCCTCCACTTT.

The chain joins TRBV7-6 to TRBJ2-7; the D call may be TRBD1 or TRBD2 (6 bases each). The length of the CDR3 is 15 residues. V lost 1 base and J 5 bases, leaving 15 bases between the germline ends. CDR1 and CDR2 (germline): SGHVS, FNYEAQ. CDR3 DNA: TGTGCCAGCAGCTTAGGCGAGAGGGGGGCTAACGAGCAGTACTTC. Translated: CASSLGERGANEQYF.

The chain recombines TRBV6-5 with TRBJ1-6, with TRBD1 matching over 9 bases. Per the germline V gene, CDR1 is MNHEY and CDR2 is SVGAGI. This CDR3 is 15 amino acids long. V lost 2 bases to trimming and J lost 7 bases; unmatched junction nucleotides: 3. CDR3 in amino acids: CASSYGTGKNSPLHF. As DNA, the CDR3 is TGTGCCAGCAGTTACGGGACAGGGAAAAATTCACCCCTCCACTTT.

This chain joins TRBV6-1 and TRBJ1-2; D might be TRBD1 (6 bases). Germline V CDR1 and CDR2: MNHNS, SASEGT. The CDR3 runs to 13 residues. Trimming stripped 6 bases from V and 4 bases from J, with 12 bases between. The DNA for the CDR3 is TGTGCCAGCAGCTCTACAGGGTCCTATGGCTACACCTTC. This translates into CASSSTGSYGYTF.

This clone was detected a few times. This chain joins TRBV6-2 or TRBV6-3 and TRBJ2-7, with 7 nucleotides matching TRBD2. Losses at the gene ends were 0 bases for V and 1 base for J; bases not matched to a gene: 0. This CDR3 has 14 residues. Germline V gene sequence: CDR1 MNHEY, CDR2 SVGEGT. The DNA of the CDR3 is TGTGCCAGCAGTTACTCGGGACTATCCTACGAGCAGTACTTC. Translation gives CASSYSGLSYEQYF.

The genes are TRBV28 and TRBJ2-7; TRBD1 matches at 7 bases. Germline CDR1 and CDR2: MDHEN and SYDVKM. The junction had 11 bases not matched to a gene; V was cut back by 4 bases and J by 5 bases. CDR3 length equals 15 residues. The CDR3 coding sequence is TGTGCCAGCAGTTCATACAGGGGAAGCATCGACGAGCAGTACTTC. Amino acids: CASSSYRGSIDEQYF.

The V and J genes are TRBV20-1 and TRBJ1-5; D is possibly TRBD1 (6 bases). Trimming left V 2 bases short and J 6 bases short, with 14 bases between. In germline, CDR1 is DFQATT, CDR2 SNEGSKA (reference sequence). The CDR3 totals 14 residues. The CDR3 DNA reads as TGCAGTGCTAGAACAGGGTTTGAGGGTCAGCCCCAGCATTTT. This sequence encodes CSARTGFEGQPQHF.

The rearrangement uses TRBV2 and TRBJ1-1; TRBD1 is a possible D gene (5 bases). Trimming cost V 9 bases and J 3 bases, with 14 bases left between them. CDR3 length: 13 residues. CDR1 SNHLY and CDR2 FYNNEI come from the germline V gene. CDR3 sequence (DNA): TGTGCCAGTGGTGGGCAGGGACACACTGAAGCTTTCTTT. It is translated as CASGGQGHTEAFF.

The V and J genes are TRBV6-1 and TRBJ2-1; 10 bases line up with TRBD1. The CDR3 loop spans 15 amino acids. The germline gives CDR1 MNHNS, CDR2 SASEGT. V shed 6 bases and J 6 bases; nucleotides not matched to a gene: 8. In DNA, the CDR3 is TGTGCCAGCAGCCCGGGGACAGGGGTCCCCAATGAGCAGTTCTTC. This encodes CASSPGTGVPNEQFF.

The V gene is TRBV18, the J gene TRBJ2-5, with D possibly TRBD2 on 6 matching bases. The CDR3 has 15 residues. Germline CDR1 reads KGHSH; CDR2 reads LQKENI. Trimming took 1 base from V and 5 from J, leaving 14 bases between them. CDR3 protein: CASSPRGRPGETQYF. CDR3 coding DNA: TGTGCCAGCTCACCACGTGGGAGGCCTGGGGAGACCCAGTACTTC.

This clone is labeled medium-sized. J is TRBJ2-5 and V is TRBV7-8, with unresolved D. V was clipped by 2 bases and J by 5 bases, with 15 bases between them. CDR1 and CDR2 from the germline V gene are SGHVS and FQNEAQ. There are 15 residues in the CDR3. This CDR3 reads CASSLLPNEAETQYF. For the CDR3, the DNA is TGTGCCAGCAGCTTATTGCCGAACGAGGCCGAGACCCAGTACTTC.

The table lists this clone with a few counts. V and J are TRBV6-1 and TRBJ2-1, with D uncertain. CDR1 and CDR2 (germline): MNHNS, SASEGT. Trimming removed 7 bases at V and 8 bases at J, with 15 bases between. The CDR3 has 13 residues. CDR3 sequence (DNA): TGTGCCAGCAATATTACCCCGGTGGATGAGCAGTTCTTC. Amino acid sequence: CASNITPVDEQFF.

The V gene is TRBV12-3 or TRBV12-4, the J gene TRBJ1-5, with 8 bases lining up with TRBD1. The CDR3 extends over 14 amino acids. V gave up 6 bases and J gave up 4 bases; unmatched junction bases: 5. The CDR3 region is CASSRDRQNQPQHF. The DNA of the CDR3 is TGTGCCAGCAGCCGGGACAGGCAAAATCAGCCCCAGCATTTT.

CDR3 loop: CASSQGTEAFF. The CDR3 region has the DNA TGTGCCAGCAGCCAGGGAACTGAAGCTTTCTTT. The chain has TRBV3-1 and TRBJ1-1, with D unresolved. The germline V gene has CDR1 LGHDT and CDR2 YNNKEL (reference sequence). The V and J ends lost 3 bases and 5 bases respectively, with 4 bases between them. The CDR3 has 11 residues.

The V and J genes are TRBV20-1 and TRBJ2-5, with 10 bases fitting TRBD1. Per the germline V gene, CDR1 is DFQATT and CDR2 is SNEGSKA (reference sequence). This CDR3 spans 15 amino acids. V lost 1 base and J lost 3; bases outside the gene matches: 5. CDR3 residues: CSARVLGQGEETQYF. CDR3 nucleotide sequence: TGCAGTGCTAGAGTCCTCGGACAGGGGGAAGAGACCCAGTACTTC.

The V and J genes are TRBV18 and TRBJ2-7; 11 bases agree with TRBD1. Germline-derived CDR1 and CDR2 are KGHSH and LQKENI. The CDR3 contains 17 residues. V was clipped by 5 bases and J by 6 bases; unmatched bases: 15. The CDR3 loop reads CASSATMAWTGGIEQYF. The CDR3 DNA is TGTGCCAGCTCAGCGACCATGGCCTGGACAGGGGGCATCGAGCAGTACTTC.

This clone has more than one count but fewer than ten. The CDR3 region has the DNA TGTGCCAGCAGATTTCAAGGGAGGGAGCAGTACTTC. As protein: CASRFQGREQYF. This chain joins TRBV28 and TRBJ2-7; tentative D call: TRBD2 (6 bases). The germline V and J ends were trimmed by 6 bases and 7 bases, with 13 bases remaining between them. This CDR3 is built from 12 residues. Per the germline V gene, CDR1 is MDHEN and CDR2 is SYDVKM. Using reference TRBV28 and TRBJ2-7 for the parts outside the CDR3, the full variable domain is DVKVTQSSRYLVKRTGEKVFLECVQDMDHENMFWYRQDPGLGLRLIYFSYDVKMKEKGDIPEGYSVSREKKERFSLILESASTNQTSMYLCASRFQGREQYFGPGTRLTVT.

V is TRBV11-3 and J is TRBJ2-7, with 12 positions matching TRBD2. V was pared by 1 base and J by 7 bases, with 5 bases of the junction left unmatched. Germline V gene lookup returns CDR1 SGHNT and CDR2 YENEEA. The CDR3 spans 15 residues. CDR3 sequence: CASSLGLAGASEQYF. The CDR3 coding sequence is TGTGCCAGCAGCTTAGGACTAGCGGGAGCCAGTGAGCAGTACTTC.

This clone ranks as large. The gene calls are TRBV25-1 and TRBJ1-1; D unresolved. The CDR3 has 12 residues. V gave up 2 bases and J gave up 3 bases, with 4 bases separating them. Germline V gives CDR1 MGHDK, CDR2 SYGVNS. CDR3 sequence: CASSEGYTEAFF. CDR3 in DNA: TGTGCCAGCAGTGAAGGGTACACTGAAGCTTTCTTT. The whole variable domain, remainder taken from reference TRBV25-1 and TRBJ1-1, is EADIYQTPRYLVIGTGKKITLECSQTMGHDKMYWYQQDPGMELHLIHYSYGVNSTEKGDLSSESTVSRIRTEHFPLTLESARPSHTSQYLCASSEGYTEAFFGQGTRLTVV.